This TCR beta chain was profiled in a study of cytotoxic CD8 clonotypes in ibrutinib-treated CLL. Study-wide context: Following a median roughly 12 months of treatment, with a range of 6 to 36, response samples were taken.

Depths of 1 in 200,000 to 1 in 1 million T cells were the sequencing target. The repertoire was sequenced with immunoSEQ multiplex PCR; TCRdb's copy has only in-frame clones and lacks some. The table lists 50,000 or so clones, around four fifths of them singletons. CDR1 LNHDA and CDR2 SQIVND come from the germline V gene (reference sequence). CDR3 size: 15 residues. Trimming removed 3 bases at V and 2 bases at J, with 14 bases between. Whole-study findings and limits: Sampling times, which were not matched between the groups, differed between sustained-remission patients and progressing patients. Clonality increased at ibrutinib response and stayed stable in sustained remission. At progression, however, it fell back toward baseline.

In regard to this clone: Its specificity is unknown.

This chain joins TRBV19 and TRBJ2-7, with D unresolved. The sequences come from PBMCs, collected after 24 months of ibrutinib treatment. The TCR sequence derives from a human donor with chronic lymphocytic leukemia. CDR3 DNA sequence: TGTGCCAGTAGTATTCATGCGAGAAGAACCTACGAGCAGTACTTC. It is translated as CASSIHARRTYEQYF.